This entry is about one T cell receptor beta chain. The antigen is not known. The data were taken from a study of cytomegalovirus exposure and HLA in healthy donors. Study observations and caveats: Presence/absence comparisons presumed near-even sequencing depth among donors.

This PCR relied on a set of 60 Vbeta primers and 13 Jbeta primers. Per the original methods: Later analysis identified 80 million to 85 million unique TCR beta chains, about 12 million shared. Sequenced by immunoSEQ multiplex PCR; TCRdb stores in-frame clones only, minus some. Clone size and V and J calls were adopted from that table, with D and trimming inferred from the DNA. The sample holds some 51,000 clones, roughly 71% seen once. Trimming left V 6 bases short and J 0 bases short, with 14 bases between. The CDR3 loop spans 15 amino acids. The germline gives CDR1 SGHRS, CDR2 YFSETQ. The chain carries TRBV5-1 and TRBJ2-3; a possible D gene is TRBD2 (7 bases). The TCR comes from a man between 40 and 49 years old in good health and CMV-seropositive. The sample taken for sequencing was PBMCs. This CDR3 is CASKGGPSSTDTQYF. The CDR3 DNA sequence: TGCGCCAGCAAGGGGGGGCCATCTAGCACAGATACGCAGTATTTT.